The 15 T cell receptor beta chains in this list originate from one sample, sequenced in a study of control samples from healthy donors and cancer patients. TCRdb's table, derived via immunoSEQ multiplex PCR, lists solely in-frame clones and lacks some. This table holds around 30,000 clones, 65% to 90% found once. The sample was PBMCs. Source of these receptors: a woman aged 60 to 75 with head and neck cancer.

This clone showed up just a few times. The chain uses TRBV4-1 and TRBJ1-5; the D is unclear. Germline V gene data show CDR1 as MGHRA and CDR2 as YSYEKL. Trimming stripped 0 bases from V and 7 bases from J, with 19 bases between. This CDR3 comprises 17 residues. The CDR3, as DNA: TGCGCCAGCAGCCAAGATTTAAACCCCGGGATAATCCAGCCCCAGCATTTT. This codes for CASSQDLNPGIIQPQHF.

The chain is built from TRBV29-1 and TRBJ2-7, with 9 positions matching TRBD2. With V trimmed by 4 bases and J by 5 bases, 9 bases remained unmatched. This CDR3 is 14 amino acids long. Germline V gene data show CDR1 as SQVTM and CDR2 as ANQGSEA. CDR3 in amino acids: CSVAWGLAGNEQYF. The CDR3 DNA reads TGCAGCGTTGCCTGGGGGCTAGCGGGGAACGAGCAGTACTTC.

The J gene is TRBJ2-1, the V gene TRBV14, with 8 positions matching TRBD2. Germline values: CDR1 SGHDN, CDR2 FVKESK. The trim removed 1 base at V and 9 bases at J, leaving 11 bases unmatched. The CDR3 length is 16 residues. CDR3: CASSQVSGLAGGEQFF. The CDR3 bases are TGTGCCAGCAGCCAAGTGTCTGGACTAGCTGGGGGTGAGCAGTTCTTC. Filled out from reference TRBV14 and TRBJ2-1, the complete variable domain reads EAGVTQFPSHSVIEKGQTVTLRCDPISGHDNLYWYRRVMGKEIKFLLHFVKESKQDESGMPNNRFLAERTGGTYSTLKVQPAELEDSGVYFCASSQVSGLAGGEQFFGPGTRLTVL.

This clone was found once. The chain is built from TRBV3-1 (or the pseudogene TRBV3-2) and TRBJ2-7; D gene unclear. V was cut by 1 base and J by 2 bases, with 12 bases left in between. The CDR3 runs to 15 residues. The germline CDR1 and CDR2 sequences are LGHDT and YNNKEL (reference sequence). Here the CDR3 DNA reads TGTGCCAGCAGCCAAGTTCTCGGTGGCCCCTACGAGCAGTACTTC. Translated, it gives CASSQVLGGPYEQYF.

The chain has TRBV6-2 or TRBV6-3 and TRBJ2-7; TRBD2 agrees at 13 bases. V was pared by 5 bases and J by 7 bases, with 2 bases of the junction left unmatched. The CDR3 contains 13 residues. CDR1 and CDR2 from the germline V gene are MNHEY and SVGEGT. Here the CDR3 reads CASSQGLAGEQYF. The DNA of the CDR3 is TGTGCCAGCAGTCAGGGACTAGCGGGGGAGCAGTACTTC.

This rearrangement joins TRBV5-4 to TRBJ2-5; TRBD2 is a possible D gene (7 bases). The V end lost 1 base, the J end lost 3 bases, and 22 bases lay between the germline ends. There are 18 residues in the CDR3. Germline lookup yields CDR1 SGHNT and CDR2 YYREEE (reference sequence). CDR3 bases: TGTGCCAGCAGCTTGAACGAATGGTTGGGGAGGGGGAAAGAGACCCAGTACTTC. This codes for CASSLNEWLGRGKETQYF.

This chain links TRBV12-3 or TRBV12-4 with TRBJ1-2; possible D gene TRBD1, 5 bases. The CDR3 covers 13 residues. The V and J ends lost 2 bases and 6 bases respectively, with 10 bases between them. The chain's CDR3 is CASSLRRAHGYTF. Here the CDR3 DNA reads TGTGCCAGCAGTTTACGCAGGGCCCATGGCTACACCTTC.

This chain connects TRBV24-1 to TRBJ1-2; 11 nucleotides line up with TRBD1. The V and J ends lost 8 bases and 0 bases, in that order; junction bases with no gene match: 13. Germline CDR1 KGHDR, CDR2 SFDVKD. CDR3 length: 18 amino acids. In DNA, the CDR3 is TGTGCCACCACCCACCCCAGGACAGGGGGCGCAGCTAACTATGGCTACACCTTC. This sequence encodes CATTHPRTGGAANYGYTF.

J is TRBJ2-2 and V is TRBV7-3; D remains ambiguous. Trimming stripped 4 bases from V and 1 base from J, with 7 bases between. Germline V CDR1 and CDR2: SGHTA, FQGTGA. The CDR3 runs to 14 residues. The CDR3 protein is CASSSQLNTGELFF. Written as DNA, the CDR3 is TGTGCCAGCAGCTCTCAGTTGAACACCGGGGAGCTGTTTTTT.

The chain has TRBV4-1 and TRBJ1-1; D is unresolved. Deletions cut 1 base from V and 1 base from J, with 10 bases between. The CDR3 is made up of 15 amino acids. The germline CDR1 and CDR2 sequences are MGHRA and YSYEKL. CDR3 loop: CASSQGIQRNTEAFF. The CDR3 DNA reads TGCGCCAGCAGCCAAGGTATCCAGAGGAACACTGAAGCTTTCTTT.

The chain uses TRBV7-2 and TRBJ1-4; no clear D. V was cut by 1 base and J by 5 bases, with 11 bases left in between. Germline CDR1 and CDR2: SGHTA and FQGNSA. This CDR3 region has 15 residues. CDR3 nucleotides: TGTGCCAGCAGCTTAGGCGGCCCTCGAAATGAAAAACTGTTTTTT. Residues: CASSLGGPRNEKLFF. The variable domain in full, completed from reference TRBV7-2 and TRBJ1-4, reads GAGVSQSPSNKVTEKGKDVELRCDPISGHTALYWYRQSLGQGLEFLIYFQGNSAPDKSGLPSDRFSAERTGGSVSTLTIQRTQQEDSAVYLCASSLGGPRNEKLFFGSGTQLSVL.

The rearrangement links TRBV5-5 to TRBJ2-1; 10 bases are shared with TRBD2. This CDR3 comprises 19 residues. The J segment lost 1 base and the V segment lost 0 bases, leaving 10 bases of the junction unmatched. Germline V CDR1 and CDR2: SGHKS, YYEKEE (reference sequence). As DNA, the CDR3 is TGTGCCAGCAGCTTGGCTCTTACTAGCGGGATGGGGTCCTACAATGAGCAGTTCTTC. Its translation is CASSLALTSGMGSYNEQFF.

In its sample, this clone was seen a few times. The rearrangement links TRBV10-2 to TRBJ2-7; 7 positions agree with TRBD1. Germline CDR1 WSHSY, CDR2 SAAADI. V lost 7 bases, J lost 4 bases, and 4 bases stayed unmatched. The CDR3 covers 12 residues. DNA of the CDR3: TGCGCCAGCATGACAGGGAAATACGAGCAGTACTTC. Its translation is CASMTGKYEQYF.

The chain has TRBV3-1 (or the pseudogene TRBV3-2) and TRBJ1-1; D unresolved. Germline CDR1 is LGHDT and CDR2 is YNNKEL (reference sequence). The CDR3 covers 15 residues. V dropped 0 bases and J dropped 1 base, with 9 bases sitting between them. DNA of the CDR3: TGTGCCAGCAGCCAAGATCTTAAGCCGAACACTGAAGCTTTCTTT. Its translation: CASSQDLKPNTEAFF.

The chain is built from TRBV5-5 and TRBJ1-5; no definite D call. The V end lost 4 bases, the J end lost 0 bases, and 8 bases lay between the germline ends. CDR1 SGHKS and CDR2 YYEKEE come from the germline V gene (reference sequence). The CDR3 covers 14 residues. In nucleotides, the CDR3 is TGTGCCAGCAGCCCAGTCGATAGCAATCAGCCCCAGCATTTT. Amino acids: CASSPVDSNQPQHF.